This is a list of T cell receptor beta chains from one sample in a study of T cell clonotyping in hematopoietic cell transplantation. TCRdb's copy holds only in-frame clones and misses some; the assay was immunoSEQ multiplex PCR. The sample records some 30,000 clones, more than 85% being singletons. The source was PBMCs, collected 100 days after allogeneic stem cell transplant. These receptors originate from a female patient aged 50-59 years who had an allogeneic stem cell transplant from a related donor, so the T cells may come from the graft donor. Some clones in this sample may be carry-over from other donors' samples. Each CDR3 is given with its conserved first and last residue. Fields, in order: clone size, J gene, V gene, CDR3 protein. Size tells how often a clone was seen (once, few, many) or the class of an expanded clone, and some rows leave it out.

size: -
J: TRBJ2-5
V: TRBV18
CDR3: CASTQGNQETQYF

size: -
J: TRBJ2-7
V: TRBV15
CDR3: CATSRDGGTGSYEQYF

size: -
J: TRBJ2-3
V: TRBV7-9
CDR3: CASSPQRDTQYF

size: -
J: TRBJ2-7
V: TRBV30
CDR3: CAWSVNRGYYEQYF

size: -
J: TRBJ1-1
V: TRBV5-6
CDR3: CASSYITEAFF

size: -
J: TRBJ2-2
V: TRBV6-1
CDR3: CVGGGSGLELFF

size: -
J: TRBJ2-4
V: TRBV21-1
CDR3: CASSKGVDKNIQYF

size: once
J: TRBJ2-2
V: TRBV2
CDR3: CASIGLAGAYTGELFF

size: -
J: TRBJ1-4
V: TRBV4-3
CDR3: CASSLRGGVNEKLFF

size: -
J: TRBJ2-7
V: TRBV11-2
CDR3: CASSFRTPVFYEQYF

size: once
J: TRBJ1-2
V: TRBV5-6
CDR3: CASSLTMSINYGYTF

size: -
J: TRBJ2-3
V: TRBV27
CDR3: CASSLSLLNTDTQYF

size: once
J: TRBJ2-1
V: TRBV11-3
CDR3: CASSLGHNEQFF

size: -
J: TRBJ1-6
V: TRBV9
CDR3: CASSVGAEGNSPLHF

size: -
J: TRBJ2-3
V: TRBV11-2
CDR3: CASSLGVRTDTQYF

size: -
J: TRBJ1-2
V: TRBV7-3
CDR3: CASSLNRGADSGYTF

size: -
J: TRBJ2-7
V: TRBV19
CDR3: CASSIGGPVEQYF

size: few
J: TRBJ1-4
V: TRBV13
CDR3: CASSLDGGEKLFF

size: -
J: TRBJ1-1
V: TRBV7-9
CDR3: CASSFSLTATEAFF

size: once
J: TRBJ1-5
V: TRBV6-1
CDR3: CASRTGLNQPQHF

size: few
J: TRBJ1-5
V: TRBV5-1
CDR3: CASSLGDISNQPQHF

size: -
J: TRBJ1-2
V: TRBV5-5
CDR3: CASSLGPGVGYTF

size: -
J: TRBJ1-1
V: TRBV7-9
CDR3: CASSPHVGAFMNTEAFF

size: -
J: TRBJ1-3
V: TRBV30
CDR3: CAWSLEGSGNTIYF

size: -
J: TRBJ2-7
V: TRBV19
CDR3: CASGTEAGSGEQYF

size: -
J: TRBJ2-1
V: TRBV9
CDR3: CASSPSGGQYNEQFF

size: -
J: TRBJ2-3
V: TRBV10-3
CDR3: CATRGGGHKDTQYF

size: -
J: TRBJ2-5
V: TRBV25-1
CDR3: CASSEWSWTRQETQYF

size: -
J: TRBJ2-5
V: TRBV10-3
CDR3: CAISGGGETQYF

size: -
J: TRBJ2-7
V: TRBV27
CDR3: CASRRDSSYEQYF

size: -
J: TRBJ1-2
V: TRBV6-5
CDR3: CASIRRGGAAYGYTF

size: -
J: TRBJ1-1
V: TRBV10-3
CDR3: CAISGDRGYTEAFF

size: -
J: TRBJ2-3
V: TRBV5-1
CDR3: CASSSGPAEDTQYF

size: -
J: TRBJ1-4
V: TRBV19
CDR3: CASSIFGETNEKLFF

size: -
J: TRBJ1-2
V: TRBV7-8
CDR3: CASSANRDIPRGLYGYTF

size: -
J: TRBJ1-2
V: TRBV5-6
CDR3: CASRQRGRDYGYTF

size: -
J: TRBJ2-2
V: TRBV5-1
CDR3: CASMDRLGAGELFF

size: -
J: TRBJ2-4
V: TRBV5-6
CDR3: CASSLGQLIAKNIQYF

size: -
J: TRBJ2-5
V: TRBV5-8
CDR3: CASSLGTSGVQETQYF

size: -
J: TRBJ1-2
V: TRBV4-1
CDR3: CASSHRPTTNYGYTF

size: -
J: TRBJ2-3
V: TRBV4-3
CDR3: CASSQEVQATDTQYF

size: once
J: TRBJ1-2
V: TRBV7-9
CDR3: CASSVTPGYGGYTF

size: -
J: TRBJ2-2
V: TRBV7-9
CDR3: CASSWQETTGELFF

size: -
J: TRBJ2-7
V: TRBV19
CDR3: CASSIRDRDYEQYF

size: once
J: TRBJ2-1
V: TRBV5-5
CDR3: CASSLLGGDLGNEQFF

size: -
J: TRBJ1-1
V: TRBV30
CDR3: CACGTPNTEAFF

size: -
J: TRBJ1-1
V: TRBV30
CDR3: CAWSAYPTTEAFF

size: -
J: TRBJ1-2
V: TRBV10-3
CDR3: CAISESDRDYGYTF

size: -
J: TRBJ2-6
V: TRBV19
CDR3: CASTSPSLILGYSGANVLTF